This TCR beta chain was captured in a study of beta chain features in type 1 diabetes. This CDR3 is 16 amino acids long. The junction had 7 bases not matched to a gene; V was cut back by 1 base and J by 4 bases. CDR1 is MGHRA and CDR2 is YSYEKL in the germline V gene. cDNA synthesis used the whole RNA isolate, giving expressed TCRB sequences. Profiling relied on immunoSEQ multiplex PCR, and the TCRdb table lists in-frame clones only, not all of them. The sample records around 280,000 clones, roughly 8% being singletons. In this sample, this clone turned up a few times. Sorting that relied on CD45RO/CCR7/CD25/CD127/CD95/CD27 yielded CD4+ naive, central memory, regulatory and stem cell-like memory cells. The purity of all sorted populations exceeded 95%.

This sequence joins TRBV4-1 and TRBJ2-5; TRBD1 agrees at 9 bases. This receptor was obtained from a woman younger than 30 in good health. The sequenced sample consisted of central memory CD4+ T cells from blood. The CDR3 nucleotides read TGCGCCAGCAGCCAAGGTCCTACAGGGGGCGGAGAGACCCAGTACTTC. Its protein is CASSQGPTGGGETQYF.